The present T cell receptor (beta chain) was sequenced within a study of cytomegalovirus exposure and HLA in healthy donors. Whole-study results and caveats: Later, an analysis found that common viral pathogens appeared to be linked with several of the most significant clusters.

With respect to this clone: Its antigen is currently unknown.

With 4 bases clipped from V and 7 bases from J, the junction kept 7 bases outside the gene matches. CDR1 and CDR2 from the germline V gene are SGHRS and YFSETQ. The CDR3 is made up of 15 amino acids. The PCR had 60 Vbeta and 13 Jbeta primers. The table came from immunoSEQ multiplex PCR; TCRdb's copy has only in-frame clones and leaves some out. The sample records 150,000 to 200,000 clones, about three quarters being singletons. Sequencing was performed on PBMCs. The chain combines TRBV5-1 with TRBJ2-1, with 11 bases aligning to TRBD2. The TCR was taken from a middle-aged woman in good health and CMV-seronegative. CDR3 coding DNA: TGCGCCAGCAGCCCGACTAGCGGGACATTAAATGAGCAGTTCTTC. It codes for CASSPTSGTLNEQFF.